This T cell receptor beta chain appears in the sequencing data of a study of Ad26.COV2.S vaccination and SARS-CoV-2 variants. Overall study: Ad26.COV2.S, an intramuscular injection, was given once or twice 56 days apart.

The CDR3 has 11 residues. V lost 4 bases and J 3 bases, leaving 5 bases between the germline ends. Germline V lookup: CDR1 SQVTM, CDR2 ANQGSEA. Overall study results and limits: Considerable breadth of spike-specific CD8+ and CD4+ T cell responses has reportedly been documented following vaccination. Spike-specific TCR breadth was greater after Ad26.COV2.S than placebo.

As for this clone: Antigen unknown.

Sequencing used immunoSEQ multiplex PCR; TCRdb keeps in-frame clones, though not all of them. The sample lists around 250,000 clones; around 90% were seen once. Sample treatment: over 15 received Ad26.COV2.S at low or high dose, single or two shots; about five received placebo; per-sample allocation not given. After the first vaccine or placebo injection, samples were drawn on day 63. An Ad26 vector expressing Wuhan-strain SARS-CoV-2 spike served as the vaccine. Sequencing used peripheral blood, obtained in a trial of Ad26.COV2.S vaccine versus placebo. The TCR sequence derives from a person aged 18-65 years who received the Ad26.COV2.S COVID-19 vaccine or a placebo. The genes are TRBV29-1 and TRBJ2-3; D gene uncertain. The CDR3 nucleotides are TGCAGCGTTGCCCCGACAGATACGCAGTATTTT. Translated, it gives CSVAPTDTQYF.